The sequence of this T cell receptor (beta chain) was determined in a study of radiation and T cells in renal cell carcinoma. Whole-study results and caveats: In blood, top tumor clones expanded by 2 weeks, shrinking by 4.

This CDR3 spans 17 amino acids. Germline CDR1 reads GTSNPN; CDR2 reads SVGIG (reference sequence). Trimming left V 3 bases short and J 1 base short, with 21 bases between. Time point meaning: baseline pretreatment blood. Treatment indicated: 15 Gy SBRT to primary tumor, nephrectomy 4 weeks later. The patient's renal cell carcinoma had clear cell pathology. Profiled with immunoSEQ multiplex PCR; TCRdb holds only in-frame clones, not every one. The sample lists 100,000 to 150,000 clones; approximately 80% were seen once. This clone was counted at least ten times. Its specificity is not known. The material sequenced was blood, taken from a patient whose treatment included radiotherapy and nephrectomy. This TCR derives from an older woman with renal cell carcinoma. The V gene is TRBV30, the J gene TRBJ1-1; D remains unclear. The CDR3 is CAWSHDLDLRKNTEAFF. For the CDR3, the DNA is TGTGCCTGGAGCCACGATCTGGATCTCCGAAAGAACACTGAAGCTTTCTTT.